Each of the 2 T cell receptor beta chains below was sequenced from the same sample in a study of T cell responses to AZD1222 COVID-19 vaccine. Only in-frame clones appear in the TCRdb table, and some are missing; sequencing was by immunoSEQ multiplex PCR. The table has 110,000 or so clones, approximately 90% seen once. The material sequenced was peripheral blood, taken on day 0 of AZD1222 vaccination. Source of these receptors: an adult in good health.

CDR3 loop: CASSQAWGQITDTQYF. In DNA form, the CDR3 reads TGCGCCAGCAGCCAAGCTTGGGGACAGATCACAGATACGCAGTATTTT. The J gene is TRBJ2-3, the V gene TRBV4-3, with 7 nucleotides matching TRBD1. V lost 1 base to trimming and J lost 2 bases; unmatched junction nucleotides: 6. CDR1 is LGHNA and CDR2 is YSLEER in the germline V gene. The CDR3 consists of 16 residues.

This clone was seen a single time. This chain uses TRBV19 with TRBJ2-5; tentatively, D is TRBD1 (6 bases). The germline V gene encodes CDR1 LNHDA and CDR2 SQIVND (reference sequence). The V gene lost 4 bases and the J gene lost 4 bases, with 10 bases spanning the gap. The CDR3 covers 13 residues. The CDR3 region is CASSTGGRETQYF. The CDR3 coding sequence is TGTGCCAGTAGTACTGGGGGCCGAGAGACCCAGTACTTC.